One sample yielded the 11 T cell receptor beta chains listed below, sequenced in a study of cytomegalovirus exposure and HLA in healthy donors. The PCR ran on 60 Vbeta and 13 Jbeta primers. Method: immunoSEQ multiplex PCR; TCRdb's copy keeps in-frame clones and lacks some. In the table there are 110,000 to 150,000 clones, about two thirds of which are singletons. The sample was PBMCs. The receptor set was obtained from a woman aged 55-75 years in good health and CMV-seropositive.

In this sample, this clone turned up a few times. Other DNA sequences within the sample encode an identical CDR3. This chain uses TRBV18 with TRBJ2-3; TRBD1 matches at 7 bases. This CDR3 has 15 residues. Germline CDR1 is KGHSH and CDR2 is LQKENI. V was clipped by 2 bases and J by 0 bases; unmatched bases: 2. DNA for the CDR3: TGTGCCAGCTCACCATCAGGGGGAAGCACAGATACGCAGTATTTT. Its protein is CASSPSGGSTDTQYF.

A few counts support this clone. The V gene is TRBV5-1, the J gene TRBJ2-5; 9 nucleotides match TRBD1. The germline gives CDR1 SGHRS, CDR2 YFSETQ. The CDR3 contains 14 residues. Trimming took 4 bases from V and 7 from J; bases not matched to a gene: 8. The CDR3 spells CASSVQGAEGTQYF. In DNA form, the CDR3 reads TGCGCCAGCAGCGTACAGGGGGCCGAAGGGACCCAGTACTTC.

This clone was counted a few times. The chain employs TRBV7-6 and TRBJ1-5; D perhaps matches TRBD1 (6 bases). This CDR3 contains 13 residues. CDR1 is SGHVS and CDR2 is FNYEAQ in the germline V gene. Trimming pared 5 bases from V and 3 bases from J, leaving 8 bases between. This chain's CDR3 is CASSPGHNQPQHF. CDR3 nucleotide sequence: TGTGCCAGCAGCCCGGGACACAATCAGCCCCAGCATTTT. The full variable domain, in which reference TRBV7-6 and TRBJ1-5 provide the parts outside the CDR3, is GAGVSQSPRYKVTKRGQDVALRCDPISGHVSLYWYRQALGQGPEFLTYFNYEAQQDKSGLPNDRFSAERPEGSISTLTIQRTEQRDSAMYRCASSPGHNQPQHFGDGTRLSIL.

V is TRBV2 and J is TRBJ1-2; 8 nucleotides line up with TRBD1. The junction had 10 bases not matched to a gene; V was cut back by 6 bases and J by 7 bases. Germline-derived CDR1 and CDR2 are SNHLY and FYNNEI. The CDR3 totals 14 residues. The CDR3: CASRVDRGSGGYTF. In DNA, the CDR3 is TGTGCCAGCAGGGTCGACAGGGGTTCGGGTGGCTACACCTTC.

This clone has just a few counts. The CDR3 here is CASTPFPGGTQPQHF. DNA for the CDR3: TGCGCCAGCACCCCCTTTCCAGGGGGGACTCAGCCCCAGCATTTT. The chain combines TRBV5-1 with TRBJ1-5, with 7 bases lining up with TRBD1. CDR1 is SGHRS, CDR2 YFSETQ, per germline. The CDR3 is made up of 15 amino acids. V trimming: 6 bases; J trimming: 6 bases; junction bases outside the gene matches: 12.

The chain employs TRBV29-1 and TRBJ2-1, with D possibly TRBD2 on 7 matching bases. CDR1 SQVTM and CDR2 ANQGSEA come from the germline V gene. The CDR3 extends over 14 amino acids. V lost 4 bases, J lost 6 bases, and 16 bases lay in between. CDR3 in amino acids: CSVGRGDYGNEQFF. CDR3 sequence (DNA): TGCAGCGTTGGGAGGGGGGACTACGGCAATGAGCAGTTCTTC.

The chain combines TRBV6-6 with TRBJ2-1; 8 positions agree with TRBD2. The V segment lost 6 bases and the J segment 4 bases; nucleotides outside the gene matches: 8. The CDR3 covers 15 residues. Per the germline V gene, CDR1 is MNHNY and CDR2 is SVGAGI (reference sequence). This CDR3 reads CASSSRGGVYNEQFF. CDR3 DNA: TGTGCCAGCAGCTCCCGGGGGGGGGTATACAATGAGCAGTTCTTC.

The chain joins TRBV7-2 to TRBJ2-5, with D tentatively TRBD2 (6 bases). The V and J ends lost 2 bases and 1 base respectively, with 8 bases between them. The CDR3 sequence is 14 residues long. Germline CDR1 is SGHTA and CDR2 is FQGNSA. The CDR3 DNA follows: TGTGCCAGCAGCTTATTTAGCGGCCAAGAGACCCAGTACTTC. Translating it yields CASSLFSGQETQYF.

The chain links TRBV27 to TRBJ1-5, with a tentative D call TRBD1 (5 bases). Deletions cut 6 bases from V and 3 bases from J, with 12 bases between. Germline V lookup: CDR1 MNHEY, CDR2 SMNVEV (reference sequence). The CDR3 is 14 amino acids. The CDR3 here is CASREGVTNQPQHF. The CDR3 DNA follows: TGTGCCAGCAGGGAAGGGGTAACCAATCAGCCCCAGCATTTT.

The gene calls are TRBV29-1 and TRBJ2-5, with unresolved D. Trimming pared 8 bases from V and 0 bases from J, leaving 10 bases between. Germline assignment: CDR1 SQVTM and CDR2 ANQGSEA. The CDR3 length is 12 residues. The CDR3 coding sequence is TGCAGCCTTACACGGGACCAAGAGACCCAGTACTTC. Its translation is CSLTRDQETQYF.

This sequence joins TRBV6-1 and TRBJ2-6; D possibly corresponds to TRBD1 (5 bases). The CDR3 length is 15 residues. CDR1 is MNHNS, CDR2 SASEGT, per germline. V was cut by 5 bases and J by 2 bases, with 10 bases left in between. This CDR3 reads CASSLTGTGANVLTF. For the CDR3, the DNA is TGTGCCAGCAGTCTAACAGGCACTGGGGCCAACGTCCTGACTTTC.